This is a list of T cell receptor beta chains from one sample in a study of blood T cell repertoires in COVID-19. Clones were sequenced by immunoSEQ multiplex PCR, and TCRdb holds only the in-frame ones, with some missing. The table lists 150,000 or so clones, roughly 87% of them singletons, with roughly 4% in the top ten. The sequenced sample consisted of PBMCs or T cells enriched from blood (not recorded which). The receptors shown here come from a woman aged 35 to 49 who had been exposed to COVID-19. CDR3s include the opening cysteine and the closing phenylalanine or tryptophan. A D gene is named only where the DNA matches it firmly. Only part of the rows carry a size: once, few, many, or a class if the clone is expanded.

clone size | D gene | J gene | V gene | CDR3 protein | CDR3 DNA
NA | TRBD2 | TRBJ2-3 | TRBV25-1 | CASRGTSGPNTQYF | TGTGCCAGCAGGGGGACTAGCGGGCCGAATACGCAGTATTTT
NA | TRBD1 | TRBJ2-7 | TRBV2 | CASSENRGGYEQYF | TGTGCCAGCAGTGAGAACAGGGGTGGCTACGAGCAGTACTTC
NA | TRBD1 | TRBJ2-2 | TRBV18 | CASSPLRTGTPHGELFF | TGTGCCAGCTCACCACTGAGGACAGGGACTCCCCACGGGGAGCTGTTTTTT
once | NA | TRBJ1-2 | TRBV24-1 | CATSDQGGGYGYTF | TGTGCCACCAGTGACCAGGGAGGGGGCTATGGCTACACCTTC
NA | TRBD1 | TRBJ1-4 | TRBV7-9 | CASSLSTGGGEKLFF | TGTGCCAGCAGCTTATCGACAGGGGGTGGTGAAAAACTGTTTTTT
NA | TRBD1 | TRBJ1-3 | TRBV5-6 | CASSQTGAGNTIYF | TGTGCCAGCAGCCAAACAGGGGCCGGAAACACCATATATTTT
NA | TRBD1 | TRBJ2-7 | TRBV6-2/TRBV6-3 | CASSQNRGRGYEQYF | TGTGCCAGCAGTCAGAACAGGGGGCGCGGATACGAGCAGTACTTC
NA | TRBD1 | TRBJ1-5 | TRBV6-1 | CASSDRTGTQPQHF | TGTGCCAGCAGTGATAGGACAGGGACTCAGCCCCAGCATTTT
NA | TRBD1 | TRBJ2-7 | TRBV7-9 | CASSSRQGESYEQYF | TGTGCCAGCAGCTCCCGACAGGGGGAGTCCTACGAGCAGTACTTC
NA | TRBD1 | TRBJ1-2 | TRBV23-1 | CASSQSRKQGVLGYTF | TGCGCCAGCAGTCAATCGAGGAAACAGGGGGTCCTTGGCTACACCTTC
once | TRBD2 | TRBJ2-2 | TRBV6-2/TRBV6-3 | CASSPLAGGYGELFF | TGTGCCAGCAGTCCGCTAGCGGGAGGGTACGGGGAGCTGTTTTTT
NA | TRBD1 | TRBJ1-2 | TRBV28 | CASSFQTGKNYGYTF | TGTGCCAGCAGTTTCCAGACAGGGAAGAACTATGGCTACACCTTC
NA | TRBD2 | TRBJ2-2 | TRBV10-1 | CASSDFAGGRTGELFF | TGCGCCAGCAGTGATTTCGCGGGAGGAAGGACCGGGGAGCTGTTTTTT
NA | TRBD1 | TRBJ2-7 | TRBV5-1 | CASSSDRGLEQYF | TGCGCCAGCAGCTCGGACAGGGGGCTCGAGCAGTACTTC
NA | NA | TRBJ1-1 | TRBV29-1 | CSVERPGLNTEAFF | TGCAGCGTTGAACGGCCAGGCTTGAACACTGAAGCTTTCTTT
NA | TRBD1 | TRBJ1-2 | TRBV9 | CASSPDPGQGISGYTF | TGTGCCAGCAGCCCTGACCCGGGACAGGGGATTTCGGGCTACACCTTC
NA | TRBD1 | TRBJ1-1 | TRBV28 | CASSTQGAGNTEAFF | TGTGCCAGCAGTACTCAGGGGGCGGGTAACACTGAAGCTTTCTTT
NA | NA | TRBJ2-7 | TRBV28 | CASSLPADSYEQYF | TGTGCCAGCAGTTTACCGGCGGACTCCTACGAGCAGTACTTC
once | NA | TRBJ1-1 | TRBV5-1 | CASSPSGRADTEAFF | TGCGCCAGCAGCCCCAGTGGCAGAGCGGACACTGAAGCTTTCTTT
NA | NA | TRBJ1-3 | TRBV5-5 | CASSIREGAGNTIYF | TGTGCCAGCAGCATACGCGAGGGAGCTGGAAACACCATATATTTT
NA | TRBD1 | TRBJ2-7 | TRBV3-1/TRBV3-2 | CASSQGFLDRDF | TGTGCCAGCAGCCAAGGCTTCTTGGACAGGGACTTC
NA | NA | TRBJ2-7 | TRBV27 | CASSPTQGLYYYEQYF | TGTGCCAGCAGTCCAACCCAGGGGCTCTACTACTACGAGCAGTACTTC
NA | NA | TRBJ2-3 | TRBV7-9 | CASIEGAADTQYF | TGTGCCAGCATTGAAGGGGCTGCAGATACGCAGTATTTT
NA | NA | TRBJ1-6 | TRBV21-1 | CASRGNRTGDSPLHF | TGTGCCAGCAGGGGGAATCGGACAGGGGATTCACCCCTCCACTTT
NA | NA | TRBJ1-4 | TRBV25-1 | CASSEYGQSEKLFF | TGTGCCAGCAGTGAATATGGACAGTCTGAAAAACTGTTTTTT
NA | TRBD1 | TRBJ1-2 | TRBV5-1 | CASSYRQGGYTF | TGCGCCAGCAGCTACCGACAGGGCGGCTACACCTTC
few | TRBD1 | TRBJ2-7 | TRBV19 | CASSGLGQASAQYF | TGTGCCAGTAGTGGCCTGGGACAGGCGTCCGCACAGTACTTC